This T cell receptor (beta chain) is from a study of OX40 agonist ivuxolimab in advanced cancers. The germline V gene encodes CDR1 MGHRA and CDR2 YSYEKL. CDR3 length equals 16 residues. The junction had 6 bases not matched to a gene; V was cut back by 0 bases and J by 8 bases. Some clones are missing from TCRdb's copy, which holds only in-frame ones; the method was immunoSEQ multiplex PCR. The profile covers 25,000 to 35,000 clones, with approximately 81% appearing a single time and 32% taken by the ten largest. V is TRBV4-1 and J is TRBJ2-1; 11 nucleotides match TRBD2. The clonotype was recovered from an adult with an advanced solid tumor such as melanoma, head and neck, liver or kidney cancer. The source material was CD4+ or CD8+ T cells sorted from blood, sampled in a trial of the OX40 agonist ivuxolimab. The CDR3 DNA reads as TGCGCCAGCAGCCAAGAATGGACTAGCGGGTTCGATGAGCAGTTCTTC. Protein: CASSQEWTSGFDEQFF.